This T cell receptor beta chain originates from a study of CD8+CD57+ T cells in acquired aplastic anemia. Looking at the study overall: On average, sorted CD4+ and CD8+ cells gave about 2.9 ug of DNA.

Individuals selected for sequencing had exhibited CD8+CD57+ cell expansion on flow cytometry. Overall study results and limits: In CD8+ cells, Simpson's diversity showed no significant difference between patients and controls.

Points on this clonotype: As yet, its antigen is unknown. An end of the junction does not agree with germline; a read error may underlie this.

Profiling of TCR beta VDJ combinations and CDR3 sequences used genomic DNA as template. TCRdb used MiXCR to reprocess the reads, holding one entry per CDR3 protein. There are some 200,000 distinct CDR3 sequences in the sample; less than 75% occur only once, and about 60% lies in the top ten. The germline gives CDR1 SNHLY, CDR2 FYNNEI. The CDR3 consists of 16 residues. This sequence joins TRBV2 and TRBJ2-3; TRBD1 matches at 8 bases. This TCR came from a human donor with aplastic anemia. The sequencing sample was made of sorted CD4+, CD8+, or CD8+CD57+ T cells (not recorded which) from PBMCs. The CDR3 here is CASSEARTGSTDTQCF. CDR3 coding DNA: TGTGCCAGCAGTGAAGCCCGGACAGGGAGCACAGATACGCAGTGTTTT.